The 25 T cell receptor beta chains presented below share a single source sample, sequenced in a study of T-cell reconstitution after alpha-beta-depleted transplantation in children. Unique molecular identifiers were used to barcode this TCRbeta library. Each CDR3 protein is one row after TCRdb ran MiXCR on the PCR reads. Among about 610,000 distinct CDR3 sequences listed, 10% were seen once. The sample here was PBMCs from the stem cell graft donor, taken from the stem cell graft. These receptors all stem from a human donor who donated a stem cell graft to a child with acute myeloid leukemia.

In this sample, this clonotype turned up many times. The J gene is TRBJ2-1, the V gene TRBV10-3, with no clear D. CDR1 is ENHRY and CDR2 is SYGVKD in the germline V gene. V was shortened by 1 base and J by 10 bases, with 11 bases between the two germline ends. This CDR3 has 13 residues. CDR3 loop: CAISEYPSGEQFF. The CDR3 region has the DNA TGTGCCATCAGTGAGTACCCCTCCGGCGAGCAGTTCTTC.

This clonotype was counted between two and nine times. This chain connects TRBV7-9 to TRBJ2-7, with no clear D. Germline V CDR1 and CDR2: SEHNR, FQNEAQ (reference sequence). The CDR3 is 13 residues long. Trimming removed 5 bases at V and 3 bases at J, with 11 bases between. DNA of the CDR3: TGTGCCAGCAGCAGTAGACCCGTCTACGAGCAGTACTTC. It yields the protein CASSSRPVYEQYF.

This clonotype was seen only a few times. This sequence joins TRBV12-3 or TRBV12-4 and TRBJ1-1, with 7 positions matching TRBD1. Trimming removed 4 bases from V and 6 bases from J; junction bases left unmatched: 8. This CDR3 contains 14 residues. CDR3 nucleotides: TGTGCCAGCAGTTCAGGACAGGAGGGAGCTGAAGCTTTCTTT. Protein: CASSSGQEGAEAFF.

In this sample, this clonotype turned up many times. The rearrangement uses TRBV20-1 and TRBJ2-3; D is unresolved. Germline loops: CDR1 DFQATT, CDR2 SNEGSKA (reference sequence). Trimming stripped 1 base from V and 0 bases from J, with 11 bases between. The CDR3 is 15 residues long. The chain's CDR3 is CSARAGSTSTDTQYF. DNA of the CDR3: TGCAGTGCTAGAGCAGGCAGTACTAGCACAGATACGCAGTATTTT.

The rearrangement joins TRBV20-1 to TRBJ1-1; the D is unclear. From germline, CDR1 is DFQATT and CDR2 SNEGSKA (reference sequence). There are 14 residues in the CDR3. V lost 1 base to trimming and J lost 4 bases, with 13 bases between them. The CDR3 sequence is CSARVEGVGTEAFF. As DNA, the CDR3 is TGCAGTGCTAGAGTAGAAGGAGTGGGCACTGAAGCTTTCTTT.

The chain carries TRBV6-1 and TRBJ2-5; TRBD1 might be the D (5 bases). Germline lookup yields CDR1 MNHNS and CDR2 SASEGT. The CDR3 loop spans 15 amino acids. Trimming removed 0 bases at V and 5 bases at J, with 13 bases between. CDR3 residues: CASSEAARAGETQYF. Written as DNA, the CDR3 is TGTGCCAGCAGTGAAGCAGCCAGGGCCGGGGAGACCCAGTACTTC.

This chain links TRBV7-2 with TRBJ1-2, with 9 bases that match TRBD1. Germline CDR1 and CDR2: SGHTA and FQGNSA. After removal of 5 bases from V and 7 bases from J, the junction contained 5 bases not matched to a gene. This CDR3 contains 13 residues. CDR3 nucleotide sequence: TGTGCCAGCAGCCCCACAGGGGGCGTTGGCTACACCTTC. Its translation: CASSPTGGVGYTF.

This clonotype has at least ten counts. CDR3 amino acids: CASSLRGPGNEQFF. The DNA of the CDR3 is TGTGCCAGCAGCCTCAGGGGGCCGGGCAATGAGCAGTTCTTC. The J gene is TRBJ2-1, the V gene TRBV3-1; 8 bases line up with TRBD1. With 4 bases clipped from V and 6 bases from J, the junction kept 5 bases outside the gene matches. The CDR3 extends over 14 amino acids. CDR1 LGHDT and CDR2 YNNKEL come from the germline V gene (reference sequence).

This clonotype has ten or more counts. The V gene is TRBV20-1, the J gene TRBJ1-4; D uncertain. The CDR3 runs 11 residues. V was cut by 2 bases and J by 5 bases, with 3 bases left in between. CDR1 is DFQATT and CDR2 is SNEGSKA in the germline V gene (reference sequence). The CDR3 DNA reads as TGCAGTGCTAGAACAAATGAAAAACTGTTTTTT. Protein: CSARTNEKLFF.

The rearrangement joins TRBV20-1 to TRBJ1-5; 7 nucleotides line up with TRBD1. The CDR3 is 17 residues long. The germline gives CDR1 DFQATT, CDR2 SNEGSKA (reference sequence). J gave up 7 bases and V 0 bases, and 15 bases lay outside the gene matches. CDR3 protein: CSAREIRPDRSAQPQHF. As DNA, the CDR3 is TGCAGTGCTAGAGAAATTCGGCCGGACAGGTCAGCGCAGCCCCAGCATTTT.

This clonotype was observed a handful of times. This chain uses TRBV12-3 or TRBV12-4 with TRBJ1-5; D gene uncertain. This CDR3 is built from 13 residues. The V gene lost 3 bases and the J gene lost 4 bases, with 7 bases spanning the gap. For the CDR3, the DNA is TGTGCCAGCAGTTTTGGGCAGAATCAGCCCCAGCATTTT. Its translation: CASSFGQNQPQHF.

This clonotype has at least ten counts. In DNA form, the CDR3 reads TGCGCCAGCGGACAGCGGGAGGGCCTAGCCGGGGAGCTGTTTTTT. Protein product: CASGQREGLAGELFF. This chain connects TRBV5-1 to TRBJ2-2; 10 bases are shared with TRBD2. Trimming at V came to 7 bases and at J to 6 bases, leaving 9 bases not matched to a gene. CDR1 is SGHRS, CDR2 YFSETQ, per germline. CDR3 length: 15 residues. Together with reference TRBV5-1 and TRBJ2-2, the CDR3 gives the full variable domain: KAGVTQTPRYLIKTRGQQVTLSCSPISGHRSVSWYQQTPGQGLQFLFEYFSETQRNKGNFPGRFSGRQFSNSRSEMNVSTLELGDSALYLCASGQREGLAGELFFGEGSRLTVL.

This chain uses TRBV5-1 with TRBJ2-7; 9 positions agree with TRBD1. Germline assignment: CDR1 SGHRS and CDR2 YFSETQ. With 4 bases clipped from V and 3 bases from J, the junction kept 8 bases outside the gene matches. This CDR3 comprises 15 residues. The DNA for the CDR3 is TGCGCCAGCAGCCCGACCGCGGGACAGGGCTACGAGCAGTACTTC. This translates into CASSPTAGQGYEQYF. Full variable domain (remainder filled in from reference TRBV5-1 and TRBJ2-7): KAGVTQTPRYLIKTRGQQVTLSCSPISGHRSVSWYQQTPGQGLQFLFEYFSETQRNKGNFPGRFSGRQFSNSRSEMNVSTLELGDSALYLCASSPTAGQGYEQYFGPGTRLTVT.

The rearrangement joins TRBV11-2 to TRBJ2-7, with 7 bases fitting TRBD1. The CDR3 totals 14 residues. Germline loops: CDR1 SGHAT, CDR2 FQNNGV. The J segment lost 5 bases and the V segment lost 5 bases, leaving 9 bases of the junction unmatched. DNA for the CDR3: TGTGCCAGCAGCCCGCGACAGGGAAACCACGAGCAGTACTTC. This translates into CASSPRQGNHEQYF.

This clonotype has a count of ten or more. This CDR3 reads CASSQFTDTQYF. In DNA form, the CDR3 reads TGTGCCAGCAGCCAATTCACAGATACGCAGTATTTT. The chain combines TRBV14 with TRBJ2-3; no firm D call. Germline values: CDR1 SGHDN, CDR2 FVKESK. V gave up 2 bases and J gave up 2 bases, with 2 bases separating them. The CDR3 extends over 12 amino acids.

Only a few counts were recorded for this clonotype. J is TRBJ2-1 and V is TRBV5-4; D not certain. This CDR3 has 16 residues. Germline assignment: CDR1 SGHNT and CDR2 YYREEE (reference sequence). Trimming stripped 3 bases from V and 0 bases from J, with 13 bases between. DNA of the CDR3: TGTGCCAGCAGCTCGTTAGGCGGAAGCTCCTACAATGAGCAGTTCTTC. Translated: CASSSLGGSSYNEQFF.

The V gene is TRBV28, the J gene TRBJ1-5; 7 positions agree with TRBD1. Per the germline V gene, CDR1 is MDHEN and CDR2 is SYDVKM. The length of the CDR3 is 15 residues. Germline trimming cut 5 bases from V and 2 bases from J; bases unmatched to any gene: 6. The CDR3: CASSIQGTGNQPQHF. The CDR3 region has the DNA TGTGCCAGCAGTATACAGGGGACGGGCAATCAGCCCCAGCATTTT.

This clonotype was seen at least ten times. The J gene is TRBJ2-1, the V gene TRBV5-6; 7 bases match TRBD1. The ends lost 0 bases at V and 8 bases at J; junction bases unmatched: 8. Germline-derived CDR1 and CDR2 are SGHDT and YYEEEE. The CDR3 is made up of 15 amino acids. CDR3 coding DNA: TGTGCCAGCAGCTTGGGGTCAGGGGGTAAGGATGAGCAGTTCTTC. This translates into CASSLGSGGKDEQFF.

A remark on this clonotype: A single base separates this from a much larger clone, so it may be a read error. This chain joins TRBV20-1 and TRBJ2-1; the match to TRBD2 covers 12 bases. V lost 2 bases to trimming and J lost 8 bases; unmatched junction nucleotides: 1. Germline assignment: CDR1 DFQATT and CDR2 SNEGSKA (reference sequence). The CDR3 extends over 13 amino acids. CDR3 region: CSARLAGGDEQFF. For the CDR3, the DNA is TGCAGTGCTAGACTAGCGGGAGGGGATGAGCAGTTCTTC.

This chain joins TRBV12-3 or TRBV12-4 and TRBJ1-1; D perhaps matches TRBD1 (6 bases). V shed 2 bases and J shed 1 base, with 11 bases lying between them. The CDR3 consists of 15 residues. Here the CDR3 reads CASSLWGAGNTEAFF. The DNA for the CDR3 is TGTGCCAGCAGTTTATGGGGGGCCGGGAACACTGAAGCTTTCTTT.

This clonotype has only a few counts. This CDR3 reads CATATRDSNQPQHF. For the CDR3, the DNA is TGTGCCACGGCGACGAGGGATAGCAATCAGCCCCAGCATTTT. This rearrangement joins TRBV10-3 to TRBJ1-5; D unclear. V was cut by 10 bases and J by 0 bases, with 13 bases left in between. Germline lookup yields CDR1 ENHRY and CDR2 SYGVKD. This CDR3 spans 14 amino acids.

This clonotype turned up a few times. The J gene is TRBJ2-5, the V gene TRBV7-2; D gene unclear. Germline V lookup: CDR1 SGHTA, CDR2 FQGNSA. The CDR3 spans 13 residues. V gave up 4 bases and J gave up 7 bases, with 13 bases separating them. CDR3 protein: CASSSPLVGTQYF. For the CDR3, the DNA is TGTGCCAGCAGCTCCCCTCTCGTGGGGACCCAGTACTTC.

The gene calls are TRBV19 and TRBJ1-1; a weak D match, TRBD1 (5 bases). Germline CDR1 LNHDA, CDR2 SQIVND (reference sequence). The CDR3 contains 15 residues. Deletions cut 7 bases from V and 2 bases from J, with 17 bases between. CDR3 nucleotide sequence: TGTGCCAGTAAGTCCTCTGGGAGGGGAAACACTGAAGCTTTCTTT. This codes for CASKSSGRGNTEAFF.

The CDR3 spells CSAREGQSNQPQHF. The CDR3 DNA reads TGCAGTGCTAGGGAAGGACAAAGCAATCAGCCCCAGCATTTT. The chain uses TRBV20-1 and TRBJ1-5; TRBD1 is a possible D gene (5 bases). The CDR3 contains 14 residues. Trimming shortened V by 3 bases and J by 1 base, and 10 bases separated the two germline ends. Germline values: CDR1 DFQATT, CDR2 SNEGSKA (reference sequence).

This clonotype came up a few times. This chain uses TRBV4-1 with TRBJ1-4; D is ambiguous. The CDR3 has 15 residues. V dropped 1 base and J dropped 4 bases, with 10 bases sitting between them. Germline lookup yields CDR1 MGHRA and CDR2 YSYEKL. The CDR3 sequence: CASSQVSGGNEKLFF. The CDR3 DNA is TGCGCCAGCAGCCAAGTGTCGGGAGGTAATGAAAAACTGTTTTTT.